These 24 T cell receptor beta chains came from one sample sequenced in a study of human T cells and chemical hapten exposure. Sample time point: patch test 1, 2 weeks after DPC sensitization. Treatment: therapeutic diphenylcyclopropenone sensitization with weekly scalp DPC. MiXCR, run by TCRdb on the RACE reads, gives a single entry per CDR3 protein. The sample lists some 180,000 distinct CDR3 sequences; about a fifth were seen once. Material: whole blood, obtained in connection with sensitization to the hapten diphenylcyclopropenone (DPC). The receptor set was obtained from a woman in her 50s with alopecia areata. Some clones in this sample may be carry-over from other donors' samples.

V usage is TRBV3-1 and J usage is TRBJ1-5, with unresolved D. The germline gives CDR1 LGHDT, CDR2 YNNKEL (reference sequence). The CDR3 extends over 15 amino acids. The V end lost 0 bases, the J end lost 8 bases, and 14 bases lay between the germline ends. CDR3 protein: CASSQDLGEGKPQHF. For the CDR3, the DNA is TGTGCCAGCAGCCAAGATCTCGGTGAGGGAAAGCCCCAGCATTTT.

The rearrangement joins TRBV25-1 to TRBJ2-3, with D uncertain. Germline assignment: CDR1 MGHDK and CDR2 SYGVNS. The CDR3 loop spans 13 amino acids. V was shortened by 6 bases and J by 6 bases, with 13 bases between the two germline ends. CDR3 amino acids: CASRLPGADTQYF. For the CDR3, the DNA is TGTGCCAGCAGACTACCAGGTGCCGATACGCAGTATTTT.

This clonotype was seen a few times. This chain links TRBV11-2 with TRBJ2-5, with a tentative D call TRBD1 (7 bases). V was shortened by 6 bases and J by 3 bases, with 20 bases between the two germline ends. Germline-derived CDR1 and CDR2 are SGHAT and FQNNGV. The CDR3 length is 16 residues. The CDR3 region has the DNA TGTGCCAGCAGGGGGGGTCCCAGGGGGAAAAAAGAGACCCAGTACTTC. It codes for CASRGGPRGKKETQYF.

This chain joins TRBV6-2 or TRBV6-3 and TRBJ2-5; D is ambiguous. The CDR3 extends over 12 amino acids. V was cut by 5 bases and J by 5 bases, with 9 bases left in between. In germline, CDR1 is MNHEY, CDR2 SVGEGT. The DNA of the CDR3 is TGTGCCAGCAGTCCCCTCCGGGAGACCCAGTACTTC. It encodes CASSPLRETQYF.

This clonotype was seen only a few times. The rearrangement uses TRBV29-1 and TRBJ2-5; no clear D gene. The V end was cut by 4 bases, the J end by 5 bases, with 8 bases between. The V gene's germline CDR1 is SQVTM and CDR2 ANQGSEA. The CDR3 is made up of 11 amino acids. The CDR3 coding sequence is TGCAGCGTTGGTGTTGGGGAGACCCAGTACTTC. It encodes CSVGVGETQYF.

The chain uses TRBV20-1 and TRBJ1-1, with D possibly TRBD1 on 5 matching bases. Trimming cost V 4 bases and J 1 base, with 13 bases left between them. The CDR3 extends over 14 amino acids. Germline values: CDR1 DFQATT, CDR2 SNEGSKA (reference sequence). This CDR3 reads CSAILRGTNTEAFF. CDR3 bases: TGCAGTGCTATCTTAAGAGGGACGAACACTGAAGCTTTCTTT.

CDR3 bases: TGTGCCAGTAGTACCTCGACAGGGCATAATTCACCCCTCCACTTT. Protein sequence: CASSTSTGHNSPLHF. The rearrangement links TRBV19 to TRBJ1-6; 7 positions match TRBD1. Germline values: CDR1 LNHDA, CDR2 SQIVND (reference sequence). Germline trimming cut 4 bases from V and 5 bases from J; bases unmatched to any gene: 5. The CDR3 has 15 residues.

The V gene is TRBV4-2, the J gene TRBJ1-4; no definite D call. Germline V CDR1 and CDR2: LGHNA, YNFKEQ. This CDR3 contains 17 residues. Deletions cut 4 bases from V and 0 bases from J, with 15 bases between. The CDR3 DNA sequence: TGTGCCAGCAGCCGTTATTTTCGACAAGCAACTAATGAAAAACTGTTTTTT. It specifies CASSRYFRQATNEKLFF.

This clonotype was counted at least ten times. This sequence joins TRBV20-1 and TRBJ1-2, with D perhaps matching TRBD1 (5 bases). This CDR3 spans 14 amino acids. V was clipped by 1 base and J by 6 bases, with 15 bases between them. Germline CDR1 and CDR2: DFQATT and SNEGSKA (reference sequence). CDR3 sequence: CSARAPSGFHGYTF. The CDR3 coding sequence is TGCAGTGCTAGAGCCCCATCAGGGTTTCATGGCTACACCTTC.

This sequence joins TRBV3-1 and TRBJ2-1, with D possibly TRBD2 on 6 matching bases. The CDR3 length is 16 residues. V lost 4 bases and J lost 5, with 18 bases in between. Germline V lookup: CDR1 LGHDT, CDR2 YNNKEL (reference sequence). CDR3 DNA: TGTGCCAGCAGCCCAACCCAACCGGGAGTCAACAATGAGCAGTTCTTC. As protein: CASSPTQPGVNNEQFF.

The chain has TRBV5-1 and TRBJ2-1; weak D call: TRBD2 (6 bases). In germline, CDR1 is SGHRS, CDR2 YFSETQ. V gave up 5 bases and J gave up 0 bases, with 15 bases separating them. The CDR3 contains 16 residues. The CDR3 protein is CASRAGTASSYNEQFF. For the CDR3, the DNA is TGCGCCAGCAGGGCCGGGACTGCAAGCTCCTACAATGAGCAGTTCTTC.

The rearrangement joins TRBV19 to TRBJ1-2, with a possible D match to TRBD1 (6 bases). This CDR3 contains 15 residues. Germline CDR1 LNHDA, CDR2 SQIVND (reference sequence). Trimming stripped 1 base from V and 8 bases from J, with 17 bases between. The CDR3 spells CASSIGGQRDIGYTF. CDR3 sequence (DNA): TGTGCCAGTAGTATAGGTGGACAGAGAGATATAGGCTACACCTTC.

The rearrangement joins TRBV29-1 to TRBJ2-7, with 8 nucleotides matching TRBD2. This CDR3 region has 15 residues. CDR1 SQVTM and CDR2 ANQGSEA come from the germline V gene. V dropped 4 bases and J dropped 4; count of bases not matched to a gene: 12. The CDR3 region is CSVAPASGRLYEQYF. As DNA, the CDR3 is TGCAGCGTTGCTCCCGCTAGCGGGCGTCTGTACGAGCAGTACTTC.

There are a few counts of this clonotype. The genes are TRBV20-1 and TRBJ2-5; D is uncertain. There are 12 residues in the CDR3. The ends were cut back, 3 bases at V and 5 bases at J, with 10 bases in the middle. Germline loops: CDR1 DFQATT, CDR2 SNEGSKA (reference sequence). Here the CDR3 DNA reads TGCAGTGCTAGTACGCACGGGGAGACCCAGTACTTC. Translation gives CSASTHGETQYF.

The V and J genes are TRBV7-9 and TRBJ2-1; the D gene could be TRBD1 or TRBD2 (7 bases each). Trimming took off 1 base at V and 8 bases at J, with 21 bases between the two ends. Germline-derived CDR1 and CDR2 are SEHNR and FQNEAQ (reference sequence). The CDR3 contains 17 residues. CDR3 loop: CASSLVKGGLAADEQFF. CDR3 nucleotide sequence: TGTGCCAGCAGCTTAGTAAAAGGGGGCCTAGCGGCCGATGAGCAGTTCTTC.

This clonotype was seen more than once but under ten times. The chain is built from TRBV5-1 and TRBJ1-1; 9 bases agree with TRBD1. This CDR3 has 18 residues. V lost 4 bases and J lost 4; bases outside the gene matches: 17. Germline V gene data show CDR1 as SGHRS and CDR2 as YFSETQ. The CDR3 DNA reads TGCGCCAGCAGCCTAGTGGGTCCGGGACAGGGATGGGGCACTGAAGCTTTCTTT. Amino acids: CASSLVGPGQGWGTEAFF.

This clonotype has only a few counts. V is TRBV20-1 and J is TRBJ2-7; 10 bases line up with TRBD1. The CDR3 has 12 amino acids. Germline CDR1 reads DFQATT; CDR2 reads SNEGSKA (reference sequence). The ends lost 5 bases at V and 6 bases at J; junction bases unmatched: 4. CDR3 residues: CSAWDRGIEQYF. CDR3 in DNA: TGCAGTGCTTGGGACAGGGGCATCGAGCAGTACTTC.

The sample holds a few counts of this clonotype. The chain combines TRBV7-2 with TRBJ2-2; a weak D match, TRBD2 (6 bases). The V end was cut by 6 bases, the J end by 8 bases, with 19 bases between. The CDR3 has 15 residues. Germline V gene data show CDR1 as SGHTA and CDR2 as FQGNSA. CDR3 nucleotides: TGTGCCAGCAGTCCGGGACTCCGCCTGGGGGGGGAGCTGTTTTTT. Its translation: CASSPGLRLGGELFF.

V is TRBV20-1 and J is TRBJ1-2, with D unclear. Germline CDR1 DFQATT, CDR2 SNEGSKA (reference sequence). The CDR3 totals 12 residues. The V end lost 1 base, the J end lost 9 bases, and 12 bases lay between the germline ends. Here the CDR3 DNA reads TGCAGTGCTAGAGTGGCGGGAGAAAGCTACACCTTC. Encoded protein: CSARVAGESYTF.

The chain links TRBV10-1 to TRBJ1-1; D uncertain. The germline gives CDR1 WNHNN, CDR2 SYGVQD (reference sequence). The CDR3 covers 15 residues. The V end was cut by 3 bases, the J end by 1 base, with 12 bases between. CDR3 in amino acids: CASSENLGENTEAFF. The CDR3 coding sequence is TGCGCCAGCAGTGAAAATTTGGGTGAGAACACTGAAGCTTTCTTT.

In this sample, this clonotype turned up a few times. The chain combines TRBV19 with TRBJ2-3; D unclear. Trimming removed 2 bases at V and 0 bases at J, with 6 bases between. CDR3 length: 14 residues. CDR1 is LNHDA and CDR2 is SQIVND in the germline V gene (reference sequence). The CDR3, as DNA: TGTGCCAGTAGTATAAGTAGAAGCACAGATACGCAGTATTTT. The encoded protein is CASSISRSTDTQYF.

This rearrangement joins TRBV20-1 to TRBJ2-1; TRBD2 agrees at 12 bases. The V gene's germline CDR1 is DFQATT and CDR2 SNEGSKA (reference sequence). The ends lost 1 base at V and 4 bases at J; junction bases unmatched: 14. CDR3 length: 19 residues. CDR3 in amino acids: CSARVRLAGANQRYNEQFF. CDR3 DNA sequence: TGCAGTGCTAGAGTTAGACTAGCGGGAGCCAACCAGCGGTACAATGAGCAGTTCTTC.

CDR3 nucleotide sequence: TGTGCCACCAGCAGAGTACCTAGCTCCTCTTACAATGAGCAGTTCTTC. Protein product: CATSRVPSSSYNEQFF. The chain uses TRBV15 and TRBJ2-1, with D perhaps TRBD2 (5 bases). The CDR3 is 16 residues long. V gave up 1 base and J gave up 4 bases, with 14 bases separating them. Germline V gene sequence: CDR1 LNHNV, CDR2 YYDKDF (reference sequence).

This clonotype occurred many times. The chain's CDR3 is CSVGGSSGNTIYF. The CDR3 DNA reads TGCAGCGTTGGTGGCAGCTCTGGAAACACCATATATTTT. The chain has TRBV29-1 and TRBJ1-3; D not resolved. Germline V gives CDR1 SQVTM, CDR2 ANQGSEA. Trimming pared 4 bases from V and 0 bases from J, leaving 7 bases between. The CDR3 sequence is 13 residues long.